The 2 T cell receptor beta chains below come from one sample, sequenced in a study of T cell responses to AZD1222 COVID-19 vaccine. Produced via immunoSEQ multiplex PCR; TCRdb's table is partial and in-frame only. The table shows 120,000 to 150,000 clones, with more than 75% occurring only once. The specimen was peripheral blood, collected 28 days after the second AZD1222 dose. The receptors stem from an adult who received the AZD1222 COVID-19 vaccine.

Details on this clone: A junction end diverges from the germline sequence, so it may reflect a read error. This rearrangement joins TRBV2 to TRBJ2-1, with a weak D call TRBD1 (5 bases). Germline-derived CDR1 and CDR2 are SNHLY and FYNNEI. The CDR3 runs 16 residues. This CDR3 reads CASSEGVTGTYNEQFF. The CDR3 DNA reads as TGTGCCAGCAGCGAAGGGGTAACTGGCACCTACAATGAGCAGTTCTTC.

V is TRBV15 and J is TRBJ2-7; the D is unclear. This CDR3 has 13 amino acids. CDR1 is LNHNV and CDR2 is YYDKDF in the germline V gene (reference sequence). Deletions cut 1 base from V and 7 bases from J, with 11 bases between. The CDR3 loop reads CATSRGTLEEQYF. Written as DNA, the CDR3 is TGTGCCACCAGCAGAGGAACCCTTGAAGAGCAGTACTTC. Looking up the rest from reference TRBV15 and TRBJ2-7 gives the full variable domain: DAMVIQNPRYQVTQFGKPVTLSCSQTLNHNVMYWYQQKSSQAPKLLFHYYDKDFNNEADTPDNFQSRRPNTSFCFLDIRSPGLGDTAMYLCATSRGTLEEQYFGPGTRLTVT.